The 9 T cell receptor beta chains presented below share a single source sample, sequenced in a study of T cells after yellow fever vaccination. TCRdb reprocessed the 5' RACE reads with MiXCR, giving one entry per CDR3 protein. The sample has about 120,000 distinct CDR3 sequences; about 6.8% are singletons. The sequencing used CD4+ T cells sorted from PBMCs, collected roughly 45 days after the first yellow fever vaccination. The receptors were sampled from a man in his late teens or twenties who received the YFV17D yellow fever vaccine.

This clonotype was seen many times. The chain couples TRBV19 to TRBJ2-3; D ambiguous. The V end lost 0 bases, the J end lost 2 bases, and 9 bases lay between the germline ends. This CDR3 contains 15 residues. From germline, CDR1 is LNHDA and CDR2 SQIVND (reference sequence). CDR3 sequence (DNA): TGTGCCAGTAGTATAGATCGGGTGTTCACAGATACGCAGTATTTT. Translated, it gives CASSIDRVFTDTQYF.

This clonotype has at least ten counts. The chain couples TRBV5-1 to TRBJ2-7; D ambiguous. The CDR3 is made up of 12 amino acids. Trimming removed 6 bases from V and 6 bases from J, with 13 bases in between. CDR1 is SGHRS, CDR2 YFSETQ, per germline. Written as DNA, the CDR3 is TGCGCCAGCACATCTCTCGGTTCCGAGCAGTACTTC. Translation: CASTSLGSEQYF.

This clonotype was picked up many times. The chain has TRBV27 and TRBJ2-7; 9 positions agree with TRBD1. Germline CDR1 is MNHEY and CDR2 is SMNVEV (reference sequence). This CDR3 is built from 16 residues. Trimming cost V 6 bases and J 3 bases; bases outside gene matches: 12. CDR3 in amino acids: CASSIIPGTGRYEQYF. CDR3 DNA sequence: TGTGCCAGCAGCATAATCCCCGGGACAGGGCGCTACGAGCAGTACTTC.

V usage is TRBV29-1 and J usage is TRBJ1-2; D uncertain. The CDR3 is 11 amino acids. Germline values: CDR1 SQVTM, CDR2 ANQGSEA. With 5 bases removed from V and 7 bases from J, the gap between germline ends came to 11 bases. In DNA, the CDR3 is TGCAGCGTTAATCCCGCTGGTGGCTACACCTTC. Its translation is CSVNPAGGYTF.

In its sample, this clonotype was seen many times. J is TRBJ2-1 and V is TRBV11-2; 10 positions agree with TRBD2. The trim removed 3 bases at V and 3 bases at J, leaving 2 bases unmatched. Germline V gene lookup returns CDR1 SGHAT and CDR2 FQNNGV. This CDR3 region has 15 residues. This CDR3 is CASSFGLADYNEQFF. CDR3 bases: TGTGCCAGCAGCTTCGGACTAGCGGACTACAATGAGCAGTTCTTC.

This clonotype has a count of ten or more. The rearrangement links TRBV18 to TRBJ2-2; D is uncertain. The germline V and J ends were trimmed by 2 bases and 4 bases, with 5 bases remaining between them. Germline CDR1 and CDR2: KGHSH and LQKENI. CDR3 length equals 13 residues. The CDR3 region is CASSPGFTGELFF. The CDR3 DNA reads TGTGCCAGCTCACCAGGGTTCACCGGGGAGCTGTTTTTT.

This clonotype occurred many times. The chain links TRBV12-3 or TRBV12-4 to TRBJ2-5, with TRBD2 matching over 12 bases. V lost 6 bases, J lost 1 base, and 3 bases stayed unmatched. This CDR3 spans 15 amino acids. CDR3: CASRPGLAGQETQYF. CDR3 in DNA: TGTGCCAGCAGACCGGGACTAGCGGGCCAAGAGACCCAGTACTTC.

This clonotype was picked up a small number of times. The chain is built from TRBV5-1 and TRBJ2-3, with a tentative D call TRBD1 (6 bases). Trimming took 0 bases from V and 3 from J, leaving 17 bases between them. CDR3 length: 17 residues. Germline V gene sequence: CDR1 SGHRS, CDR2 YFSETQ. CDR3 nucleotides: TGCGCCAGCAGCTTGGAGGGTTGGCAGGGGTGGACAGATACGCAGTATTTT. Translation: CASSLEGWQGWTDTQYF.

This clonotype was counted ten times or more. This chain connects TRBV19 to TRBJ2-1; possibly TRBD1 for D (6 bases). The CDR3 length is 14 residues. CDR1 is LNHDA, CDR2 SQIVND, per germline (reference sequence). The V end lost 8 bases, the J end lost 4 bases, and 15 bases lay between the germline ends. As DNA, the CDR3 is TGTGCCAGTGTCCAAGCCAGGGGATACAATGAGCAGTTCTTC. Protein sequence: CASVQARGYNEQFF.